This TCR beta chain is drawn from a study of CD8 T cells in ankylosing spondylitis. A single record per CDR3 protein comes from TCRdb applying MiXCR to the 5' RACE reads. The sample yields about 170,000 distinct CDR3 sequences, approximately 20% seen once. The germline gives CDR1 MDHEN, CDR2 SYDVKM. Trimming removed 5 bases at V and 8 bases at J, with 16 bases between. The CDR3 spans 14 residues. Study-wide results and limits: A TCR beta motif of roughly 8 highly homologous variants seemed to mark ankylosing spondylitis blood.

This clonotype occurred many times. Its specificity is unknown. Sequenced sample: blood, either unsorted or a sorted T cell fraction (not recorded which). The origin of this receptor is a male donor with ankylosing spondylitis or in good health (not recorded which). The genes are TRBV28 and TRBJ2-1, with TRBD2 as a possible D gene (5 bases). CDR3 DNA: TGTGCCAGCAGTCGGGAATTCCAACCACATGAGCAGTTCTTC. This gives the protein CASSREFQPHEQFF.